Presented here are 17 T cell receptor beta chains from one specimen sequenced in a study of a mutant IDH1 vaccine in newly diagnosed glioma. Indicated time point: week 47, end of study. Each dose of the vaccine consisted of 300 ug of mutant IDH1 20-mer peptide, with topical imiquimod. Using immunoSEQ multiplex PCR, the repertoire was profiled, and TCRdb retains in-frame clones only, with some absent. The repertoire has around 23,000 clones, 84% of them found once; the top ten carry approximately 3%. No antigen is known for these receptors. Sequences were derived from PBMCs, sampled from a glioma patient whose treatment included an IDH1 peptide vaccine. These receptors originate from a man in his forties with glioma.

The genes are TRBV2 and TRBJ1-1; a possible D gene is TRBD1 (5 bases). The germline gives CDR1 SNHLY, CDR2 FYNNEI. The CDR3 totals 12 residues. V was cut by 7 bases and J by 10 bases, with 16 bases left in between. In DNA form, the CDR3 reads TGTGCCAGCACAAGGGGCTCCTGGTCAGCTTTCTTT. This sequence encodes CASTRGSWSAFF.

The CDR3, as DNA: TGCGCCAGCAGACCGCCGGGACTGTACGAGCAGTACTTC. Translated: CASRPPGLYEQYF. J is TRBJ2-7 and V is TRBV5-1; possibly TRBD2 for D (6 bases). There are 13 residues in the CDR3. The germline V gene has CDR1 SGHRS and CDR2 YFSETQ. Trimming took 5 bases from V and 4 from J, leaving 13 bases between them.

The V and J genes are TRBV5-1 and TRBJ1-5; TRBD1 agrees at 9 bases. From germline, CDR1 is SGHRS and CDR2 YFSETQ. V shed 4 bases, J shed 6 bases, and the junction held 8 bases outside the gene matches. This CDR3 spans 15 amino acids. The CDR3 region is CASSVGQGVGQPQHF. The CDR3, as DNA: TGCGCCAGCAGCGTGGGACAGGGAGTGGGTCAGCCCCAGCATTTT.

The chain joins TRBV7-2 to TRBJ2-7, with no clear D. The germline V and J ends were trimmed by 5 bases and 1 base, with 9 bases remaining between them. CDR3 length equals 13 residues. Germline CDR1 SGHTA, CDR2 FQGNSA. CDR3 in amino acids: CASSPFESYEQYF. As DNA, the CDR3 is TGTGCCAGCAGCCCCTTCGAATCCTACGAGCAGTACTTC.

This rearrangement joins TRBV19 to TRBJ2-7, with 10 bases aligning to TRBD1. J was trimmed by 3 bases and V by 3 bases; bases with no gene match: 5. From germline, CDR1 is LNHDA and CDR2 SQIVND (reference sequence). This CDR3 is 15 amino acids long. Here the CDR3 reads CASSMGTGVVYEQYF. The CDR3 nucleotides read TGTGCCAGTAGTATGGGGACAGGGGTGGTCTACGAGCAGTACTTC.

The rearrangement links TRBV19 to TRBJ2-7; D is tentatively TRBD1 or TRBD2 (5 bases each). The CDR3 spans 14 residues. CDR1 is LNHDA, CDR2 SQIVND, per germline (reference sequence). The V end was cut by 5 bases, the J end by 0 bases, with 11 bases between. Written as DNA, the CDR3 is TGTGCCAGTAGTTTTGTGGGACCCTCCTACGAGCAGTACTTC. This codes for CASSFVGPSYEQYF.

The chain is built from TRBV4-1 and TRBJ2-7, with D possibly being TRBD1 (6 bases). CDR1 MGHRA and CDR2 YSYEKL come from the germline V gene. There are 16 residues in the CDR3. Trimming left V 0 bases short and J 1 base short, with 13 bases between. The CDR3 is CASSQETAGVSYEQYF. In DNA form, the CDR3 reads TGCGCCAGCAGCCAAGAGACGGCAGGGGTTTCCTACGAGCAGTACTTC.

The gene calls are TRBV2 and TRBJ1-1; tentative D call: TRBD1 (5 bases). Trimming shortened V by 5 bases and J by 10 bases, and 11 bases separated the two germline ends. Germline-derived CDR1 and CDR2 are SNHLY and FYNNEI. CDR3 size: 11 residues. CDR3 loop: CASSYDRRAFF. CDR3 nucleotide sequence: TGTGCCAGCAGTTACGACAGAAGAGCTTTCTTT.

This clone was seen a handful of times. The rearrangement uses TRBV7-2 and TRBJ1-5; 8 nucleotides line up with TRBD1. Losses at the gene ends were 5 bases for V and 4 bases for J; bases not matched to a gene: 10. The length of the CDR3 is 16 residues. The germline V gene has CDR1 SGHTA and CDR2 FQGNSA. CDR3 in amino acids: CASSPRQGFGNQPQHF. CDR3 DNA: TGTGCCAGCAGCCCAAGACAGGGGTTTGGGAATCAGCCCCAGCATTTT.

CDR3: CASSVAGRETQYF. CDR3 in DNA: TGTGCCAGCAGCGTAGCGGGTCGGGAGACCCAGTACTTC. The chain combines TRBV9 with TRBJ2-5; no clear D. Deletions cut 0 bases from V and 5 bases from J, with 8 bases between. Germline assignment: CDR1 SGDLS and CDR2 YYNGEE. The CDR3 extends over 13 amino acids.

This chain joins TRBV7-9 and TRBJ1-2; maybe TRBD1 (6 bases). This CDR3 is built from 15 residues. Germline V gene data show CDR1 as SEHNR and CDR2 as FQNEAQ (reference sequence). Trimming cost V 1 base and J 2 bases, with 11 bases left between them. Here the CDR3 reads CASSLVPQGNYGYTF. DNA for the CDR3: TGTGCCAGCAGCTTAGTCCCACAGGGCAACTATGGCTACACCTTC. The full variable domain, its missing parts supplied by reference TRBV7-9 and TRBJ1-2, is DTGVSQNPRHKITKRGQNVTFRCDPISEHNRLYWYRQTLGQGPEFLTYFQNEAQLEKSRLLSDRFSAERPKGSFSTLEIQRTEQGDSAMYLCASSLVPQGNYGYTFGSGTRLTVV.

This clone was detected a few times. The chain uses TRBV27 and TRBJ1-3; D ambiguous. Germline lookup yields CDR1 MNHEY and CDR2 SMNVEV (reference sequence). CDR3 length: 14 amino acids. V was cut by 5 bases and J by 4 bases, with 12 bases left in between. CDR3 protein: CASSLQPGGNTIYF. CDR3 bases: TGTGCCAGCAGTCTCCAACCTGGGGGAAACACCATATATTTT.

The chain employs TRBV29-1 and TRBJ1-5; 8 bases agree with TRBD1. V shed 5 bases, J shed 0 bases, and the junction held 3 bases outside the gene matches. CDR1 and CDR2 (germline): SQVTM, ANQGSEA. CDR3 length: 14 amino acids. The CDR3 nucleotides are TGCAGCGTTCCGGACAGGGTTAGCAATCAGCCCCAGCATTTT. Protein product: CSVPDRVSNQPQHF. The full variable domain, its missing parts supplied by reference TRBV29-1 and TRBJ1-5, is SAVISQKPSRDICQRGTSLTIQCQVDSQVTMMFWYRQQPGQSLTLIATANQGSEATYESGFVIDKFPISRPNLTFSTLTVSNMSPEDSSIYLCSVPDRVSNQPQHFGDGTRLSIL.

The J gene is TRBJ2-3, the V gene TRBV4-1; possibly TRBD2 for D (5 bases). The ends were cut back, 1 base at V and 4 bases at J, with 15 bases in the middle. This CDR3 comprises 16 residues. Per the germline V gene, CDR1 is MGHRA and CDR2 is YSYEKL. CDR3 in amino acids: CASSQGRGSHSDTQYF. Written as DNA, the CDR3 is TGCGCCAGCAGCCAAGGGCGTGGGAGTCACTCAGATACGCAGTATTTT.

The CDR3 DNA reads as TGTGGAGCCTCTGGGCGGGCTGGAAACACCATATATTTT. Its protein product is CGASGRAGNTIYF. This chain links TRBV28 with TRBJ1-3; D ambiguous. CDR3 length: 13 residues. Germline CDR1 is MDHEN and CDR2 is SYDVKM.

The chain couples TRBV18 to TRBJ2-7, with a possible D match to TRBD2 (5 bases). Germline V gene sequence: CDR1 KGHSH, CDR2 LQKENI. Trimming removed 6 bases at V and 5 bases at J, with 20 bases between. This CDR3 is built from 15 residues. The CDR3 reads CASSTTSVEANEQYF. CDR3 DNA: TGTGCCAGCTCTACTACTTCTGTGGAGGCCAACGAGCAGTACTTC.

The chain joins TRBV27 to TRBJ1-1; 8 bases line up with TRBD1. J was trimmed by 3 bases and V by 3 bases; bases with no gene match: 12. Germline V gene data show CDR1 as MNHEY and CDR2 as SMNVEV (reference sequence). The CDR3 loop spans 17 amino acids. CDR3 nucleotide sequence: TGTGCCAGCAGTTTCCGGGCAGGGGGCTCTAGGGACACTGAAGCTTTCTTT. This codes for CASSFRAGGSRDTEAFF.